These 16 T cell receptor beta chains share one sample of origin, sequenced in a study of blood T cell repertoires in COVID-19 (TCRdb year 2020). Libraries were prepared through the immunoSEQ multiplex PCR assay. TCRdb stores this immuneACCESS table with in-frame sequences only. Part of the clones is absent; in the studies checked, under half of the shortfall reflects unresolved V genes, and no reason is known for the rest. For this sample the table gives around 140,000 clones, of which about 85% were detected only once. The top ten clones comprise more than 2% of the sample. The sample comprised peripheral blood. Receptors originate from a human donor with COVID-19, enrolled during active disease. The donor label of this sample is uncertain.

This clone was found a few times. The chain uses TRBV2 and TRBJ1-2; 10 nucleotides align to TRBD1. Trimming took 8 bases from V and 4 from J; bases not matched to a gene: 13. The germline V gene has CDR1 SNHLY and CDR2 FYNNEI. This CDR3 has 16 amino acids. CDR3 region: CASLPRGTGEFYGYTF. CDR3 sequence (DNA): TGTGCCAGCCTACCCCGGGGGACAGGGGAATTCTATGGCTACACCTTC.

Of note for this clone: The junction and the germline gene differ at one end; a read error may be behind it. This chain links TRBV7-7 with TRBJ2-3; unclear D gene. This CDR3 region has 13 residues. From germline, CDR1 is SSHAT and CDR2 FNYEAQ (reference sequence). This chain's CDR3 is CASSSEKSDTQYF. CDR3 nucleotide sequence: TGTGCTAGCAGCTCAGAAAAATCAGATACGCAGTATTTT.

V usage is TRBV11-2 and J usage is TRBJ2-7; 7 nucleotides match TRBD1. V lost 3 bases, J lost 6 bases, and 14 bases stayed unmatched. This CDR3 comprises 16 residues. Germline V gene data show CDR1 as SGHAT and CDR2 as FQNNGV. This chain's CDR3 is CASSFQDLQGTSEQYF. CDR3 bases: TGTGCCAGCAGCTTCCAGGACCTACAGGGGACGAGCGAGCAGTACTTC.

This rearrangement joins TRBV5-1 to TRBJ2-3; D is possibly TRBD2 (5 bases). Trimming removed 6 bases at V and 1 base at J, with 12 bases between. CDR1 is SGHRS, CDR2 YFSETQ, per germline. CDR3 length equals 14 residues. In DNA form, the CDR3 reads TGCGCCAGCACGGGAACGACCGGCACAGATACGCAGTATTTT. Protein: CASTGTTGTDTQYF.

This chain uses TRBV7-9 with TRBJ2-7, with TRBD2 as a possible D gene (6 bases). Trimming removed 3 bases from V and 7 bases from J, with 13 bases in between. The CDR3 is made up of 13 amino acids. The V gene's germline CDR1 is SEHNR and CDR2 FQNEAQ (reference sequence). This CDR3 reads CASSFQEGHEQYF. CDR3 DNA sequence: TGTGCCAGCAGCTTCCAGGAGGGCCATGAGCAGTACTTC.

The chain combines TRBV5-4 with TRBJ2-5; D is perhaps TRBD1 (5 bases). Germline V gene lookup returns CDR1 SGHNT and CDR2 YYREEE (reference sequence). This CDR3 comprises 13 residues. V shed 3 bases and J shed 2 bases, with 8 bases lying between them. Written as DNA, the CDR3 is TGTGCCAGCAGCTCGGACATACAAGAGACCCAGTACTTC. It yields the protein CASSSDIQETQYF.

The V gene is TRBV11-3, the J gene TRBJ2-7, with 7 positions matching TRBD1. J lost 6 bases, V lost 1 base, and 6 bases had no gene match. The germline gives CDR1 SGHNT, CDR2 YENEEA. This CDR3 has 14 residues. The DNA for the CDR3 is TGTGCCAGCAGCTTAGGACAGGGTGGTGGCGAGCAGTACTTC. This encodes CASSLGQGGGEQYF.

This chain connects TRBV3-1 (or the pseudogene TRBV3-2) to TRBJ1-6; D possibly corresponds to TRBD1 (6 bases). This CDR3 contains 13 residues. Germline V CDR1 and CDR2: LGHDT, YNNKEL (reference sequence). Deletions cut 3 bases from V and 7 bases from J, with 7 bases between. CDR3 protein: CASSHGQNSPLHF. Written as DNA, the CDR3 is TGTGCCAGCAGCCACGGACAGAATTCACCCCTCCACTTT.

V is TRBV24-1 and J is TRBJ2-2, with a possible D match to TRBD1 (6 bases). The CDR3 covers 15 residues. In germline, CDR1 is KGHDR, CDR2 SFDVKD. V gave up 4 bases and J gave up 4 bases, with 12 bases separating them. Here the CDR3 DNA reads TGTGCCACCAGTGACCCACAGGGTCCCACCGGGGAGCTGTTTTTT. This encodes CATSDPQGPTGELFF.

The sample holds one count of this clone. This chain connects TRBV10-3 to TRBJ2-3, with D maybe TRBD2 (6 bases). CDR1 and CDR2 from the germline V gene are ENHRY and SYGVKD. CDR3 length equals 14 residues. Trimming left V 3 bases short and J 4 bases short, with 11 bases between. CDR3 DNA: TGTGCCATCAGTGATGGGTCTAGCGCAGATACGCAGTATTTT. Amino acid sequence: CAISDGSSADTQYF.

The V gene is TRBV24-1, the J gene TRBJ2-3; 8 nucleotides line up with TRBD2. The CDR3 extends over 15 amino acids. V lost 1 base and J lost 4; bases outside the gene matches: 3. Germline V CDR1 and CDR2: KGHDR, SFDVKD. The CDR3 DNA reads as TGTGCCACCAGTGATTTTGTAGCGGGATCAGATACGCAGTATTTT. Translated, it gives CATSDFVAGSDTQYF.

The CDR3 here is CASSYAGTGEYEQYF. The CDR3 nucleotides are TGTGCCAGCAGTTACGCGGGGACAGGGGAGTACGAGCAGTACTTC. The chain uses TRBV6-5 and TRBJ2-7, with 10 bases identical to TRBD1. The CDR3 spans 15 residues. Germline V gives CDR1 MNHEY, CDR2 SVGAGI. Trimming removed 2 bases from V and 4 bases from J; junction bases left unmatched: 5.

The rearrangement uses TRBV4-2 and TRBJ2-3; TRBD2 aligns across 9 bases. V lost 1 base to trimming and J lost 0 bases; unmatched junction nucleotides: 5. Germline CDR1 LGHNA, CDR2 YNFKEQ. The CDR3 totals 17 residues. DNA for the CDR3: TGTGCCAGCAGCCAAGGCCCTAGCGGGGTAAGCACAGATACGCAGTATTTT. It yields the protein CASSQGPSGVSTDTQYF.

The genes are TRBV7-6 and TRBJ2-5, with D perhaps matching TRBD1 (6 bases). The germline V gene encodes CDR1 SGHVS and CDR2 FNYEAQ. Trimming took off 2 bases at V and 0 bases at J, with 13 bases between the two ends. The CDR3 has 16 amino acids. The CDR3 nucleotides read TGTGCCAGCAGCTTACTTGGTGGGGGCTACCAAGAGACCCAGTACTTC. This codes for CASSLLGGGYQETQYF.

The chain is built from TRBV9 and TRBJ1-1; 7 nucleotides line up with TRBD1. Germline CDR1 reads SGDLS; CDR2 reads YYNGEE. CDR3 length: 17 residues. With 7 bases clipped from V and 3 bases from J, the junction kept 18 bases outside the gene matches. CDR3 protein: CASGQNTRQGSDTEAFF. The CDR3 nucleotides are TGTGCCAGCGGCCAAAATACTCGACAGGGATCGGACACTGAAGCTTTCTTT.

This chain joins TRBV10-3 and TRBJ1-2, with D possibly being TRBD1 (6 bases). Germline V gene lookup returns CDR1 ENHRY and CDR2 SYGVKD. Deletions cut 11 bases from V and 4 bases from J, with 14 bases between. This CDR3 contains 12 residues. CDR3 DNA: TGTGCCTCGGGGGGGGGCCGCTATGGCTACACCTTC. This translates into CASGGGRYGYTF.